The subject of this entry is one TCR beta chain. Its specificity is not known. The study ran its PCR with 60 Vbeta and 13 Jbeta primers. Clones were read by immunoSEQ multiplex PCR, and TCRdb kept only the in-frame ones, dropping some. The sample gives roughly 98,000 clones, around 82% of which show up once; around 3.6% is in the top ten. The data derive from a study of cytomegalovirus exposure and HLA in healthy donors. Broader study findings: TCR beta V- and J-gene trimming, according to a later analysis, was linked to a missense DCLRE1C variant. Indistinguishable V segments such as TRBV6-2 and TRBV6-3 were excluded. The listing of about 150 TCR beta chains classed them as cytomegalovirus-associated.

V shed 0 bases, J shed 3 bases, and the junction held 7 bases outside the gene matches. Germline V gene data show CDR1 as LGHNA and CDR2 as YNFKEQ. The CDR3 extends over 16 amino acids. This chain joins TRBV4-2 and TRBJ2-7; 8 bases map to TRBD2. The sequenced material came from PBMCs. This TCR came from a middle-aged man in good health and CMV-seronegative. The CDR3 sequence is CASSQDTGGANYEQYF. The CDR3 nucleotides are TGTGCCAGCAGCCAAGATACCGGGGGGGCAAACTACGAGCAGTACTTC.